What follows are 17 T cell receptor beta chains derived from one specimen sequenced in a study of blood T cell repertoires in COVID-19. Sequencing used immunoSEQ multiplex PCR; TCRdb keeps in-frame clones, though not all of them. The sample lists approximately 93,000 clones, less than 80% occurring once. Sequencing was performed on peripheral blood. These receptors came from a woman over 75 with acute or convalescent COVID-19.

V is TRBV28 and J is TRBJ2-7; D may be TRBD1 (5 bases). This CDR3 comprises 14 residues. Per germline, CDR1 MDHEN and CDR2 SYDVKM. The V end lost 7 bases, the J end lost 2 bases, and 15 bases lay between the germline ends. The CDR3 region has the DNA TGTGCCAGCATCCCACGACAGCAAACCTACGAGCAGTACTTC. Translation gives CASIPRQQTYEQYF.

This clone was recorded only once. V and J are TRBV10-1 and TRBJ1-2, with D unresolved. The CDR3 totals 18 residues. Germline V gives CDR1 WNHNN, CDR2 SYGVQD (reference sequence). V lost 4 bases and J 10 bases, leaving 31 bases between the germline ends. CDR3 region: CASSAGLGVAPRSCDYTF. CDR3 DNA: TGCGCCAGCAGTGCTGGACTTGGAGTCGCCCCTAGGTCATGTGACTACACCTTC.

The V call is TRBV6-2 or TRBV6-3, the J call TRBJ2-5; 13 bases are a match to TRBD2. The germline CDR1 and CDR2 sequences are MNHEY and SVGEGT. The length of the CDR3 is 16 residues. Germline trimming cut 4 bases from V and 2 bases from J; bases unmatched to any gene: 4. This chain's CDR3 is CASSLGLAGPQETQYF. The CDR3 DNA sequence: TGTGCCAGCAGTTTGGGACTAGCGGGGCCACAAGAGACCCAGTACTTC.

The chain uses TRBV4-1 and TRBJ1-2; weak D call: TRBD1 (6 bases). Germline lookup yields CDR1 MGHRA and CDR2 YSYEKL. The CDR3 consists of 14 residues. The V end lost 0 bases, the J end lost 8 bases, and 13 bases lay between the germline ends. The CDR3 protein is CASSQDQQGDGYTF. Here the CDR3 DNA reads TGCGCCAGCAGCCAAGACCAACAGGGCGACGGCTACACCTTC.

Only one count was recorded for this clone. The chain combines TRBV29-1 with TRBJ2-5; 9 bases agree with TRBD1. J was trimmed by 4 bases and V by 6 bases; bases with no gene match: 12. The CDR3 length is 15 residues. CDR1 is SQVTM, CDR2 ANQGSEA, per germline. Here the CDR3 DNA reads TGCAGCGTCGATAGGACAGGGGCCGGAGTAGAGACCCAGTACTTC. This translates into CSVDRTGAGVETQYF.

V and J are TRBV7-8 and TRBJ2-1; perhaps TRBD2 as D (7 bases). Trimming stripped 3 bases from V and 4 bases from J, with 10 bases between. The CDR3 runs to 14 residues. From germline, CDR1 is SGHVS and CDR2 FQNEAQ. In DNA form, the CDR3 reads TGTGCCAGCAGCTTGGGGGGGCGGTACAATGAGCAGTTCTTC. It codes for CASSLGGRYNEQFF.

This clone was found a few times. This sequence joins TRBV6-1 and TRBJ1-5, with 8 bases identical to TRBD1. Germline loops: CDR1 MNHNS, CDR2 SASEGT. The V and J ends lost 3 bases and 5 bases, in that order; junction bases with no gene match: 6. The CDR3 extends over 15 amino acids. Written as DNA, the CDR3 is TGTGCCAGCAGTGATTCCGGACAGGGATATCAGCCCCAGCATTTT. Amino acid sequence: CASSDSGQGYQPQHF.

V and J are TRBV3-1 (or the pseudogene TRBV3-2) and TRBJ2-6, with D perhaps matching TRBD2 (6 bases). Germline V CDR1 and CDR2: LGHDT, YNNKEL (reference sequence). The V and J ends lost 3 bases and 0 bases respectively, with 6 bases between them. CDR3 length: 15 amino acids. The CDR3 spells CASSQEGSGANVLTF. The CDR3 coding sequence is TGTGCCAGCAGCCAGGAGGGCTCTGGGGCCAACGTCCTGACTTTC.

The chain carries TRBV19 and TRBJ1-1; D is uncertain. The V gene's germline CDR1 is LNHDA and CDR2 SQIVND (reference sequence). CDR3 length equals 14 residues. The ends were cut back, 5 bases at V and 3 bases at J, with 13 bases in the middle. The CDR3 DNA reads as TGTGCCAGTAGTCTTCGGGGTGGGGACACTGAAGCTTTCTTT. The encoded protein is CASSLRGGDTEAFF.

The chain joins TRBV11-1 to TRBJ1-2; 7 bases fit TRBD1. This CDR3 is 12 amino acids long. The J segment lost 8 bases and the V segment lost 3 bases, leaving 3 bases of the junction unmatched. In germline, CDR1 is SGHAT, CDR2 FQDESV (reference sequence). DNA of the CDR3: TGTGCCAGCAGCTTGAGGGGGCGAGGCTACACCTTC. This translates into CASSLRGRGYTF.

The V gene is TRBV7-2, the J gene TRBJ2-3, with 10 bases lining up with TRBD2. After removal of 1 base from V and 5 bases from J, the junction contained 6 bases not matched to a gene. This CDR3 contains 16 residues. Germline V CDR1 and CDR2: SGHTA, FQGNSA. Written as DNA, the CDR3 is TGTGCCAGCAGCTTAGAGGTGACTAGCGGGCGAGATACGCAGTATTTT. Its translation is CASSLEVTSGRDTQYF.

The chain recombines TRBV5-6 with TRBJ2-5; D is ambiguous. Germline assignment: CDR1 SGHDT and CDR2 YYEEEE. This CDR3 is built from 14 residues. V dropped 2 bases and J dropped 1 base, with 9 bases sitting between them. CDR3 protein: CASSFTAAQETQYF. CDR3 nucleotides: TGTGCCAGCAGCTTCACAGCCGCCCAAGAGACCCAGTACTTC. Full variable domain (missing parts from reference TRBV5-6 and TRBJ2-5): DAGVTQSPTHLIKTRGQQVTLRCSPKSGHDTVSWYQQALGQGPQFIFQYYEEEERQRGNFPDRFSGHQFPNYSSELNVNALLLGDSALYLCASSFTAAQETQYFGPGTRLLVL.

This clone appeared a few times. The chain links TRBV28 to TRBJ2-7, with D perhaps TRBD1 (6 bases). Germline V gene data show CDR1 as MDHEN and CDR2 as SYDVKM. Trimming cost V 6 bases and J 0 bases, with 15 bases left between them. CDR3 length equals 15 residues. CDR3 residues: CASREQGPSSYEQYF. The CDR3 nucleotides read TGTGCCAGCAGAGAACAGGGTCCAAGCTCCTACGAGCAGTACTTC.

In this sample, this clone turned up a few times. The chain carries TRBV5-1 and TRBJ2-3; 8 nucleotides align to TRBD2. The CDR3 extends over 16 amino acids. V dropped 4 bases and J dropped 1; count of bases not matched to a gene: 8. CDR1 and CDR2 from the germline V gene are SGHRS and YFSETQ. The CDR3 bases are TGCGCCAGCAGCCCTTACAGCGGGGGAGGCACAGATACGCAGTATTTT. Translated: CASSPYSGGGTDTQYF.

The chain uses TRBV30 and TRBJ1-2, with a weak D call TRBD1 (6 bases). Germline V CDR1 and CDR2: GTSNPN, SVGIG (reference sequence). Between the trimmed V and J ends, which lost 8 bases and 8 bases, there was a span of 24 bases. The CDR3 consists of 14 residues. CDR3 coding DNA: TGTGCCCGTTCCGATGACAGGATTGTAGGAGGCTACACCTTC. Its translation is CARSDDRIVGGYTF.

This clone was seen only a few times. This rearrangement joins TRBV15 to TRBJ2-1, with 12 bases identical to TRBD2. The CDR3 is 17 residues long. The ends lost 2 bases at V and 5 bases at J; junction bases unmatched: 7. CDR1 is LNHNV and CDR2 is YYDKDF in the germline V gene (reference sequence). The chain's CDR3 is CATSRLAGGPRHNEQFF. The DNA for the CDR3 is TGTGCCACCAGCAGACTAGCGGGGGGGCCCCGCCACAATGAGCAGTTCTTC.

This chain uses TRBV5-1 with TRBJ2-7; D not certain. Germline CDR1 reads SGHRS; CDR2 reads YFSETQ. CDR3 length: 12 residues. Trimming removed 0 bases from V and 4 bases from J, with 5 bases in between. The CDR3 reads CASSLGAYEQYF. CDR3 DNA sequence: TGCGCCAGCAGCTTGGGGGCTTACGAGCAGTACTTC.